This T cell receptor (beta chain) was recovered during a study of OX40 agonist ivuxolimab in advanced cancers. Clones were read by immunoSEQ multiplex PCR, and TCRdb kept only the in-frame ones, dropping some. The repertoire holds 65,000 to 70,000 clones, with almost 90% as singletons. This CDR3 is 14 amino acids long. Germline assignment: CDR1 SGHRS and CDR2 YFSETQ. Trimming removed 1 base at V and 4 bases at J, with 11 bases between. The sequence was obtained from an adult with an advanced solid tumor such as melanoma, head and neck, liver or kidney cancer. V gene TRBV5-1 combines with J gene TRBJ1-1; TRBD1 is a possible D gene (5 bases). The input for sequencing was CD4+ or CD8+ T cells sorted from blood, taken in a trial of the OX40 agonist ivuxolimab. The CDR3 loop is CASSLLGVGTEAFF. The DNA for the CDR3 is TGCGCCAGCAGCTTGCTGGGGGTGGGCACTGAAGCTTTCTTT.